This record covers a single TCR beta chain. TCRdb keeps only in-frame clones here, not all; method: immunoSEQ multiplex PCR. The sample holds a few hundred thousand clones; around 88% are singletons and the top ten take about 1.5%. The data were taken from a study of blood T cell repertoires in COVID-19. Turning to the study itself: T cells, B-cell-depleted T cells, or PBMCs supplied cDNA or gDNA.

This CDR3 has 14 amino acids. CDR1 is MDHEN, CDR2 SYDVKM, per germline. With 5 bases clipped from V and 7 bases from J, the junction kept 8 bases outside the gene matches. The sample taken for sequencing was peripheral blood. The chain combines TRBV28 with TRBJ1-1; 9 nucleotides agree with TRBD1. This TCR was sampled from a woman in her 30s with COVID-19, enrolled during active disease. CDR3 sequence (DNA): TGTGCCAGCAGTCTCGGGACAGGGCCCGTTGAAGCTTTCTTT. Its translation: CASSLGTGPVEAFF.